The present T cell receptor (beta chain) was sequenced within a study of blood T cell repertoires in COVID-19. Across the study: PBMCs, B-cell-depleted T cells, or T cells were the source of the cDNA or gDNA that made up the material.

Germline CDR1 reads LGHDT; CDR2 reads YNNKEL (reference sequence). The V gene lost 1 base and the J gene lost 4 bases, with 12 bases spanning the gap. This CDR3 is built from 15 residues. Participants were aged about 18 to 90 years, lived in around 25 US areas, and enrolled virtually. Two negative PCRs, clearance, or symptom resolution were required of recovered Cohort 3 donors. Original processing methods: Reference gene primers were amplified, and this amplification served to estimate nucleated cell counts. The repertoire was sequenced with immunoSEQ multiplex PCR; TCRdb's copy has only in-frame clones and lacks some. D and trimming were read from the DNA, whereas the V and J calls and clone size are those reported in that table. The sample carries about 140,000 clones, about 90% recorded once.

The rearrangement links TRBV3-1 (or the pseudogene TRBV3-2) to TRBJ2-3; perhaps TRBD1 as D (5 bases). This sequence originates from a man aged 55 to 69 who had recovered from COVID-19. The sequencing sample was made of PBMCs or T cells enriched from blood (not recorded which). The DNA of the CDR3 is TGTGCCAGCAGCCAAGTCAGGGCTAGTTCAGATACGCAGTATTTT. The encoded protein is CASSQVRASSDTQYF.